A selection of T cell receptor beta chains follows, all from one sample in a study of T cell responses to AZD1222 COVID-19 vaccine. The data were produced by immunoSEQ multiplex PCR, yet TCRdb's version contains in-frame clones alone and is incomplete. The table records under 150,000 clones, roughly 89% of them present only once. Source: peripheral blood, taken 28 days after the second AZD1222 dose. Source of these receptors: an adult who received the AZD1222 COVID-19 vaccine. The CDR3 runs from the conserved cysteine through the conserved F or W. Fields, in order: D gene, V gene, CDR3 length, J gene, clone size, CDR3 protein, CDR3 DNA. The D gene is left open where the match is weak. The size of a clone is reported for some rows only, either as once, few or many, or as a class for expanded clones.

.	TRBV5-1	14	TRBJ1-1	.	CASSLEADNTEAFF	TGCGCCAGCAGCTTGGAGGCAGACAACACTGAAGCTTTCTTT
.	TRBV10-3	15	TRBJ1-5	.	CAISESRGGNQPQHF	TGTGCCATCAGTGAGTCAAGGGGGGGGAATCAGCCCCAGCATTTT
TRBD2	TRBV30	12	TRBJ2-5	.	CAWSWGGETQYF	TGTGCCTGGAGCTGGGGGGGGGAGACCCAGTACTTC
TRBD1	TRBV7-9	16	TRBJ2-1	.	CASSWGGTGLYNEQFF	TGTGCCAGCAGCTGGGGTGGGACAGGCCTCTACAATGAGCAGTTCTTC
.	TRBV6-5	15	TRBJ1-4	.	CASSYSDSGFEKLFF	TGTGCCAGCAGTTACTCGGACAGTGGTTTTGAAAAACTGTTTTTT
.	TRBV7-2	15	TRBJ1-5	.	CASSLGGGSNQPQHF	TGTGCCAGCAGCTTAGGGGGCGGAAGCAATCAGCCCCAGCATTTT
.	TRBV4-2	16	TRBJ1-6	.	CASSMHARDKDSPLHF	TGTGCCAGCAGTATGCACGCGAGGGATAAGGATTCACCCCTCCACTTT
.	TRBV7-2	14	TRBJ1-1	.	CASSLVESGTEAFF	TGTGCCAGCAGCTTAGTGGAGTCAGGGACTGAAGCTTTCTTT
.	TRBV6-2/TRBV6-3	15	TRBJ2-2	.	CASSLGGRKTGELFF	TGTGCCAGCAGTTTGGGGGGCCGGAAAACCGGGGAGCTGTTTTTT
.	TRBV6-6	13	TRBJ2-7	.	CASSYSRAYEQYF	TGTGCCAGCAGTTACTCTCGGGCCTACGAGCAGTACTTC
.	TRBV3-1/TRBV3-2	19	TRBJ1-1	.	CASSQVWTAHSYKNTEAFF	TGTGCCAGCAGCCAAGTTTGGACAGCCCATAGCTACAAGAACACTGAAGCTTTCTTT
.	TRBV30	12	TRBJ1-1	.	CAWSPRGNEAFF	TGTGCCTGGAGTCCGCGAGGGAACGAAGCTTTCTTT
.	TRBV19	14	TRBJ1-1	.	CASINPAVNTEAFF	TGTGCCAGTATCAACCCAGCGGTGAACACTGAAGCTTTCTTT
.	TRBV28	15	TRBJ2-7	.	CASSLNLAGAAEQYF	TGTGCCAGCAGTTTAAATCTGGCGGGGGCGGCCGAGCAGTACTTC
.	TRBV11-2	14	TRBJ1-1	once	CASSRSGVGTEAFF	TGTGCCAGCAGCCGATCAGGGGTTGGTACTGAAGCTTTCTTT
.	TRBV16	15	TRBJ1-3	few	CASSQYSLSGNTIYF	TGTGCCAGCAGCCAATACAGCCTCTCTGGAAACACCATATATTTT
.	TRBV7-2	13	TRBJ2-5	.	CASSWDWGETQYF	TGTGCCAGCAGCTGGGACTGGGGAGAGACCCAGTACTTC
.	TRBV7-2	15	TRBJ1-1	.	CASSFRIRVNTEAFF	TGTGCCAGCAGCTTCCGGATTAGAGTGAACACTGAAGCTTTCTTT
TRBD1	TRBV6-4	17	TRBJ1-1	.	CASSLPGQGDMNTEAFF	TGTGCCAGCAGTTTACCTGGACAGGGGGATATGAACACTGAAGCTTTCTTT
.	TRBV6-5	14	TRBJ2-5	.	CASSSGPPPWTQYF	TGTGCCAGCAGTTCGGGGCCACCGCCATGGACCCAGTACTTC
.	TRBV7-8	17	TRBJ1-4	few	CASSLAGQITTNEKLFF	TGTGCCAGCAGCTTAGCTGGACAGATAACAACTAATGAAAAACTGTTTTTT
TRBD1	TRBV6-5	13	TRBJ2-1	.	CASKGGARNEQFF	TGTGCCAGCAAAGGGGGCGCGCGGAATGAGCAGTTCTTC
TRBD1	TRBV11-2	17	TRBJ1-1	.	CASSSSFRTGVGTEAFF	TGTGCCAGCAGCTCTTCCTTCCGGACAGGGGTGGGGACTGAAGCTTTCTTT
.	TRBV3-1/TRBV3-2	14	TRBJ2-7	.	CASSQMAGSYEQYF	TGTGCCAGCAGCCAAATGGCAGGGTCATACGAGCAGTACTTC
TRBD1	TRBV9	15	TRBJ2-3	.	CASNRQGAESDTQYF	TGTGCCAGCAACAGACAGGGGGCGGAGTCAGATACGCAGTATTTT
.	TRBV6-6	13	TRBJ1-2	once	CASRDIAVYGYTF	TGTGCCAGCAGGGACATCGCGGTGTATGGCTACACCTTC
TRBD1	TRBV9	16	TRBJ2-5	.	CASSVSSGQGLETQYF	TGTGCCAGCAGCGTATCTTCGGGACAGGGGTTAGAGACCCAGTACTTC
.	TRBV19	15	TRBJ1-2	.	CASSIVDSLLGGYTF	TGTGCCAGTAGTATAGTCGACAGCCTCCTTGGTGGCTACACCTTC
.	TRBV7-2	13	TRBJ2-7	.	CASSFGPGGEQYF	TGTGCCAGCAGCTTCGGTCCAGGGGGGGAGCAGTACTTC